These T cell receptor beta chains were read from a single sample in a study of Ad26.COV2.S vaccination and SARS-CoV-2 variants. Produced via immunoSEQ multiplex PCR; TCRdb's table is partial and in-frame only. This table holds hundreds of thousands of clones, about 92% found once. The sample in question was peripheral blood, obtained after recovery from COVID-19. Receptor source: a human donor who had recovered from COVID-19. The CDR3 runs from the conserved cysteine through the conserved F or W. The order of the fields is clone size, D gene, J gene, V gene, CDR3 length, CDR3 protein, CDR3 DNA. D genes are given only for firm matches. Not all rows give a size; the values are once, few, many and, for expanded clones, a class.

>NA|TRBD1|TRBJ2-2|TRBV29-1|13
CSAVTGGTGELFF
TGCAGCGCTGTGACAGGGGGCACCGGGGAGCTGTTTTTT
>once|TRBD1|TRBJ1-2|TRBV10-3|14
CAISGVSDRGGYTF
TGTGCCATCAGTGGAGTCTCGGACAGGGGTGGCTACACCTTC
>NA|NA|TRBJ2-6|TRBV14|16
CASSPSVGSGANVLTF
TGTGCCAGCAGCCCCTCGGTTGGGTCTGGGGCCAACGTCCTGACTTTC
>NA|TRBD1|TRBJ1-5|TRBV6-5|15
CASTRDRGYSQPQHF
TGTGCCAGCACCCGGGACAGGGGTTATAGTCAGCCCCAGCATTTT
>NA|NA|TRBJ1-6|TRBV5-8|14
CASSLALSDSPLHF
TGTGCCAGCAGCTTAGCCCTTTCGGATTCACCCCTCCACTTT
>NA|NA|TRBJ1-1|TRBV27|19
CASSSPPGTSSFMNTEAFF
TGTGCCAGCAGTTCACCTCCCGGGACATCTAGTTTCATGAACACTGAAGCTTTCTTT
>NA|NA|TRBJ1-1|TRBV7-9|12
CASSLPGNEAFF
TGTGCCAGCAGTTTGCCGGGAAATGAAGCTTTCTTT
>NA|NA|TRBJ1-2|TRBV9|15
CASSVGQPNNYGYTF
TGTGCCAGCAGCGTAGGGCAGCCCAATAACTATGGCTACACCTTC
>NA|NA|TRBJ2-2|TRBV18|16
CASSQMEGLWTGELFF
TGTGCCAGCTCCCAAATGGAGGGACTTTGGACCGGGGAGCTGTTTTTT
>NA|NA|TRBJ1-5|TRBV6-5|13
CASTVTGRQPQHF
TGTGCCAGCACTGTAACAGGGCGTCAGCCCCAGCATTTT
>NA|NA|TRBJ2-6|TRBV28|15
CASSFVLSGANVLTF
TGTGCCAGCAGTTTCGTACTCTCTGGGGCCAACGTCCTGACTTTC
>once|NA|TRBJ1-1|TRBV20-1|11
CSARFRTEAFF
TGCAGTGCTAGATTCCGTACTGAAGCTTTCTTT
>NA|NA|TRBJ1-5|TRBV27|13
CASSLMGAQPQHF
TGTGCCAGCAGTTTGATGGGGGCTCAGCCCCAGCATTTT
>once|NA|TRBJ1-4|TRBV7-9|14
CASSRVTGPGKLFF
TGTGCCAGCAGCCGTGTTACGGGGCCGGGAAAACTGTTTTTT
>NA|NA|TRBJ1-6|TRBV2|11
CASRGLSPLHF
TGTGCCAGCAGGGGACTTTCACCCCTCCACTTT
>NA|TRBD1|TRBJ1-2|TRBV2|17
CASSVTGTENTNYGYTF
TGTGCCAGCAGTGTTACCGGGACAGAAAATACTAACTATGGCTACACCTTC
>NA|TRBD1|TRBJ1-2|TRBV5-6|14
CASSLGTGVNGYTF
TGTGCCAGCAGCTTGGGGACAGGGGTAAATGGCTACACCTTC
>NA|NA|TRBJ1-2|TRBV7-9|13
CASSPTKNYGYTF
TGTGCCAGCAGCCCGACCAAGAACTATGGCTACACCTTC
>NA|NA|TRBJ2-3|TRBV18|15
CASSPPGPSTDTQYF
TGTGCCAGCTCACCTCCAGGGCCGAGCACAGATACGCAGTATTTT
>NA|NA|TRBJ1-4|TRBV6-6|12
CASSNAHGKLFF
TGTGCCAGCAGTAACGCCCACGGGAAACTGTTTTTT
>once|TRBD1|TRBJ2-1|TRBV4-1|15
CASSQAGQGYNEQFF
TGCGCCAGCAGCCAGGCGGGACAGGGGTACAATGAGCAGTTCTTC
>NA|TRBD1|TRBJ2-5|TRBV5-4|14
CASSLTGAEETQYF
TGTGCCAGCAGCTTGACAGGGGCGGAAGAGACCCAGTACTTC
>NA|NA|TRBJ1-2|TRBV29-1|16
CSVEGGTDRLNYGYTF
TGCAGCGTTGAAGGAGGTACAGACAGGCTTAACTATGGCTACACCTTC
>NA|TRBD2|TRBJ2-3|TRBV9|16
CASSVEPGGRTDTQYF
TGTGCCAGCAGCGTAGAGCCGGGGGGGCGCACAGATACGCAGTATTTT
>NA|TRBD1|TRBJ2-1|TRBV19|14
CASGTGVYYNEQFF
TGTGCCAGTGGGACAGGGGTATACTACAATGAGCAGTTCTTC
>once|TRBD1|TRBJ1-1|TRBV9|13
CASSEGAVAEAFF
TGTGCCAGCAGCGAGGGGGCAGTTGCTGAAGCTTTCTTT
>NA|TRBD2|TRBJ2-7|TRBV20-1|13
CSASGGLAGEQYF
TGCAGTGCTAGTGGGGGACTAGCGGGAGAGCAGTACTTC
>NA|TRBD2|TRBJ2-1|TRBV11-2|13
CATRLAGGGEQFF
TGTGCCACTCGACTAGCGGGGGGAGGGGAGCAGTTCTTC
>NA|TRBD1|TRBJ1-4|TRBV12-5|14
CASGLGQGNEKLFF
TGTGCTAGTGGGCTGGGACAGGGAAATGAAAAACTGTTTTTT
>NA|NA|TRBJ1-2|TRBV9|16
CASSVDRGSPNYGYTF
TGTGCCAGCAGCGTAGATCGGGGGAGCCCTAACTATGGCTACACCTTC
>NA|TRBD1|TRBJ2-2|TRBV5-5|17
CASSFEPTGTNTGELFF
TGTGCCAGCAGCTTTGAGCCGACAGGGACGAACACCGGGGAGCTGTTTTTT
>NA|TRBD2|TRBJ2-7|TRBV15|14
CATRLAGGPYEQYF
TGTGCCACCAGGCTAGCGGGGGGACCCTACGAGCAGTACTTC
>NA|NA|TRBJ2-3|TRBV11-2|15
CASSSLRLPTDTQYF
TGTGCCAGCAGCTCTCTACGCTTACCCACAGATACGCAGTATTTT
>NA|NA|TRBJ2-1|TRBV4-3|14
CASSQEGGPNEQFF
TGCGCCAGCAGCCAAGAGGGGGGGCCGAATGAGCAGTTCTTC
>NA|TRBD1|TRBJ1-4|TRBV19|15
CASSIDRGRNEKLFF
TGTGCCAGTAGTATCGACAGGGGGCGCAATGAAAAACTGTTTTTT
>NA|NA|TRBJ1-1|TRBV27|14
CASSLNRRNTEAFF
TGTGCCAGCAGTTTAAATCGGAGGAACACTGAAGCTTTCTTT
>NA|NA|TRBJ2-7|TRBV7-6|14
CASSLRQGPYEQYF
TGTGCCAGCAGCTTACGGCAGGGGCCCTACGAGCAGTACTTC
>NA|TRBD1|TRBJ1-4|TRBV5-4|15
CASSAAGDRGVKLFF
TGTGCCAGCAGCGCGGCCGGGGACAGGGGGGTAAAACTGTTTTTT
>NA|NA|TRBJ2-2|TRBV2|17
CASSDRAGGSNTGELFF
TGTGCCAGCAGTGACAGGGCAGGGGGGTCGAACACCGGGGAGCTGTTTTTT